Here is one T cell receptor beta chain with its context. Treatment specified: oral pan-JAK inhibitor, 5-10 mg twice daily. The CDR3 has 14 amino acids. Germline CDR1 and CDR2: MNHEY and SVGAGI. J lost 0 bases, V lost 6 bases, and 3 bases had no gene match. This sample stems from a study of CD8+ T cells in alopecia areata. Study background: Oral tofacitinib, 5 to 10 mg twice daily, was given in an open-label trial.

RNA was isolated and reverse transcribed to cDNA, the sequencing template. Assay: immunoSEQ multiplex PCR; the TCRdb copy retains only in-frame clones and omits some. The repertoire holds about 180,000 clones, with around 58% as singletons. The V call is TRBV6-5, the J call TRBJ1-1; 8 bases line up with TRBD1. The specimen was CD4+ T cells sorted from blood, collected at approximately week 56, from a patient treated with tofacitinib. This TCR derives from a human donor with alopecia areata. DNA of the CDR3: TGTGCCAGCAGACGACAGGGGATGAACACTGAAGCTTTCTTT. Its protein is CASRRQGMNTEAFF.